These 7 T cell receptor beta chains share one sample of origin, sequenced in a study of blood T cell repertoires in COVID-19. The table came from immunoSEQ multiplex PCR; TCRdb's copy has only in-frame clones and leaves some out. The table records about 49,000 clones, 80% to 85% of them present only once. Sequencing input: peripheral blood. These receptors were taken from a woman aged 80 or over with COVID-19, enrolled during active disease.

The chain recombines TRBV7-9 with TRBJ2-3; D remains ambiguous. CDR1 SEHNR and CDR2 FQNEAQ come from the germline V gene (reference sequence). Trimming removed 5 bases at V and 5 bases at J, with 5 bases between. There are 11 residues in the CDR3. CDR3 nucleotide sequence: TGTGCCAGCAGCCCTATAGATACGCAGTATTTT. Amino acids: CASSPIDTQYF. The full variable domain, in which reference TRBV7-9 and TRBJ2-3 provide the parts outside the CDR3, is DTGVSQNPRHKITKRGQNVTFRCDPISEHNRLYWYRQTLGQGPEFLTYFQNEAQLEKSRLLSDRFSAERPKGSFSTLEIQRTEQGDSAMYLCASSPIDTQYFGPGTRLTVL.

The table lists this clone with many counts. The gene calls are TRBV5-4 and TRBJ2-5, with TRBD2 matching 7 bases. Trimming took 2 bases from V and 2 from J; bases not matched to a gene: 3. The CDR3 has 14 residues. Germline values: CDR1 SGHNT, CDR2 YYREEE (reference sequence). The CDR3 is CASSFGGGQETQYF. As DNA, the CDR3 is TGTGCCAGCAGCTTTGGGGGGGGACAAGAGACCCAGTACTTC.

The chain recombines TRBV19 with TRBJ2-7, with 7 bases that match TRBD2. Trimming cost V 3 bases and J 3 bases; bases outside gene matches: 8. The V gene's germline CDR1 is LNHDA and CDR2 SQIVND (reference sequence). The CDR3 consists of 15 residues. In DNA, the CDR3 is TGTGCCAGTAGTATTGTGGGGAGGGAGAACTACGAGCAGTACTTC. This codes for CASSIVGRENYEQYF.

This clone was picked up a small number of times. In DNA form, the CDR3 reads TGTGCCAGCAGCCGACAGGAGAACACCGGGGAGCTGTTTTTT. Its translation: CASSRQENTGELFF. This chain links TRBV9 with TRBJ2-2, with D perhaps matching TRBD1 (6 bases). Germline V gene sequence: CDR1 SGDLS, CDR2 YYNGEE. Trimming shortened V by 4 bases and J by 1 base, and 8 bases separated the two germline ends. This CDR3 comprises 14 residues.

In DNA, the CDR3 is TGTGCCAGCAGCTTCTGGACAGGGCGGTACACCTTC. Its protein product is CASSFWTGRYTF. The J gene is TRBJ1-2, the V gene TRBV5-6; 8 bases are a match to TRBD1. Germline lookup yields CDR1 SGHDT and CDR2 YYEEEE. The ends lost 2 bases at V and 11 bases at J; junction bases unmatched: 5. The CDR3 extends over 12 amino acids.

V gene TRBV28 combines with J gene TRBJ2-2; weak D call: TRBD1 (6 bases). The CDR3 is 16 residues long. V shed 0 bases and J shed 2 bases, with 10 bases lying between them. Germline V gene sequence: CDR1 MDHEN, CDR2 SYDVKM. CDR3 sequence reads: CASSLWGQGNTGELFF. CDR3 in DNA: TGTGCCAGCAGTTTATGGGGACAAGGAAACACCGGGGAGCTGTTTTTT.

This chain joins TRBV28 and TRBJ2-7, with D possibly TRBD1 on 6 matching bases. V lost 5 bases, J lost 4 bases, and 15 bases lay in between. Germline V gene sequence: CDR1 MDHEN, CDR2 SYDVKM. The CDR3 covers 14 residues. The CDR3 region is CASSRQGLRYEQYF. CDR3 sequence (DNA): TGTGCCAGCAGTCGTCAGGGGTTGAGGTACGAGCAGTACTTC.